Only a few counts were recorded for the clone carrying this T cell receptor beta chain. Antigen: not known. As the sequencing template, cDNA was produced by extracting RNA and reverse transcribing it. Sequencing used immunoSEQ multiplex PCR; TCRdb keeps in-frame clones, though not all of them. The sample has around 160,000 clones; approximately 62% are singletons. Indicated treatment: oral pan-JAK inhibitor, 5-10 mg twice daily. T lymphocytes (CD4+ and CD8+) were sorted from PBMCs. This entry belongs to a study of CD8+ T cells in alopecia areata. Study overall: Oral tofacitinib (5 to 10 mg twice daily) was administered to treated patients.

The CDR3 is made up of 12 amino acids. CDR1 and CDR2 (germline): SQVTM, ANQGSEA. Study results and limitations: Researchers reported that TCR sharing among patients proved less clear than in mice, possibly HLA-linked.

This receptor was identified in a human donor with alopecia areata. The genes are TRBV29-1 and TRBJ2-5; 8 bases are a match to TRBD1. The J call is uncertain, as TRBJ2-7 better fits the DNA end. This specimen consisted of CD4+ T cells sorted from blood, obtained at week 24, from a patient treated with tofacitinib. In DNA, the CDR3 is TGCAGCGCGCAAGGGGACAGGCTCGAGCAGTACTTC. Its translation: CSAQGDRLEQYF.